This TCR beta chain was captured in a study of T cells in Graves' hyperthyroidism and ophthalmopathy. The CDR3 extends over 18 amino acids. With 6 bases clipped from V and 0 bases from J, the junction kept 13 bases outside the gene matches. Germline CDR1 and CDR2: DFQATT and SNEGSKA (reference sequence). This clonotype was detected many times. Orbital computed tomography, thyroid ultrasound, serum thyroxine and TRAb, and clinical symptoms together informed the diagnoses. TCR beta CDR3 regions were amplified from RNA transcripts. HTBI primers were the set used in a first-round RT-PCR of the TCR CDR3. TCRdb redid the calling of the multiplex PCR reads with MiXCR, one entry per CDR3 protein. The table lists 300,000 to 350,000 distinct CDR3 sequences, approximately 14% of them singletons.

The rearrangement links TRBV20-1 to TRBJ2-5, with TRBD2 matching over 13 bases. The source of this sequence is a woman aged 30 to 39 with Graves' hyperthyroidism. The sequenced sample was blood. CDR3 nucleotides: TGCAGTGCAAGGGGACTAGCGGGACCCGCGAGTAACCAAGAGACCCAGTACTTC. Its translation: CSARGLAGPASNQETQYF.